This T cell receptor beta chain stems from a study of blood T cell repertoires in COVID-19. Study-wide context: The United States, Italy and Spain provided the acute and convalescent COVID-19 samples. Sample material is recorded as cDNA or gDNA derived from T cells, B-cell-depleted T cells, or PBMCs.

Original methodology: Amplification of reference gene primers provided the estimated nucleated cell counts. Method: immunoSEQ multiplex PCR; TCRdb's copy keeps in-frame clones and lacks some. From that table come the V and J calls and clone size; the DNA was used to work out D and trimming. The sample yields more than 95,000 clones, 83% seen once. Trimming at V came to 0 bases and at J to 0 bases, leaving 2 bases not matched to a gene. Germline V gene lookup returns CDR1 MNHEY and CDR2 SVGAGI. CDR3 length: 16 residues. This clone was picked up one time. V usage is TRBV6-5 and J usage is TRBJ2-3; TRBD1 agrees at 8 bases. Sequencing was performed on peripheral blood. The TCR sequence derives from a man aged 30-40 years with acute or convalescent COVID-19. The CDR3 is CASSYSRTGSTDTQYF. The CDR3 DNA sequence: TGTGCCAGCAGTTACTCAAGGACAGGGAGCACAGATACGCAGTATTTT.